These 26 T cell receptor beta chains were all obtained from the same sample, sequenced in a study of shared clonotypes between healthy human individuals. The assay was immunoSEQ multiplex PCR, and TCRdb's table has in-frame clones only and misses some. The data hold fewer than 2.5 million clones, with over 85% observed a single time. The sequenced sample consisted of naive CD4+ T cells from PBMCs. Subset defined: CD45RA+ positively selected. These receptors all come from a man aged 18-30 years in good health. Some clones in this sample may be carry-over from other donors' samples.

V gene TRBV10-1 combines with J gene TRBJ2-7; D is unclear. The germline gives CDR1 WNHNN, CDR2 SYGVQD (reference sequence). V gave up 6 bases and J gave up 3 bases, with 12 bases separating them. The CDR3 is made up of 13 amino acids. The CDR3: CASRGSGNYEQYF. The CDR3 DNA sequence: TGCGCCAGCAGGGGGTCCGGAAACTACGAGCAGTACTTC.

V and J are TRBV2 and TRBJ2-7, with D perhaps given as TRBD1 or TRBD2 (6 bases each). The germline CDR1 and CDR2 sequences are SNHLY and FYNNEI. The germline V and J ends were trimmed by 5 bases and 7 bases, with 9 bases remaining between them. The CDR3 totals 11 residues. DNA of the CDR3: TGTGCCAGCAGTCTAGGGGGGGAGCAGTACTTC. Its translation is CASSLGGEQYF.

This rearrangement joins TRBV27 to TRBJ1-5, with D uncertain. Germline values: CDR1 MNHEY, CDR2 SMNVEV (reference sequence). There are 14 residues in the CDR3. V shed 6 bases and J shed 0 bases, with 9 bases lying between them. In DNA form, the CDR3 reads TGTGCCAGCAGCCCTATGAATAGCAATCAGCCCCAGCATTTT. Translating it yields CASSPMNSNQPQHF.

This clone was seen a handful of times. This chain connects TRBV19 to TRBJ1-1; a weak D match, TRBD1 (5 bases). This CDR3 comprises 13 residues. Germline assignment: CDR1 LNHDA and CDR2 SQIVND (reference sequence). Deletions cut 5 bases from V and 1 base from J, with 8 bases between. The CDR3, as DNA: TGTGCCAGTAGTGATGGGACGAACACTGAAGCTTTCTTT. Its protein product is CASSDGTNTEAFF.

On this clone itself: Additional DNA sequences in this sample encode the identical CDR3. CDR3 residues: CASSPGSGEQYF. In nucleotides, the CDR3 is TGTGCCAGCTCTCCGGGGTCGGGCGAGCAGTACTTC. The V call is TRBV18, the J call TRBJ2-7; D might be TRBD2 (5 bases). The V gene lost 6 bases and the J gene lost 6 bases, with 12 bases spanning the gap. Germline V gene sequence: CDR1 KGHSH, CDR2 LQKENI. The CDR3 is 12 amino acids.

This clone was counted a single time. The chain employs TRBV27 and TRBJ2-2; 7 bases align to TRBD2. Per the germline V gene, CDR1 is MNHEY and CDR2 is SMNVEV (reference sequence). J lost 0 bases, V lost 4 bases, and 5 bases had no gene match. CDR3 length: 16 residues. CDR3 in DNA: TGTGCCAGCAGTTCGTTCGGGAGGACGAACACCGGGGAGCTGTTTTTT. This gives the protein CASSSFGRTNTGELFF.

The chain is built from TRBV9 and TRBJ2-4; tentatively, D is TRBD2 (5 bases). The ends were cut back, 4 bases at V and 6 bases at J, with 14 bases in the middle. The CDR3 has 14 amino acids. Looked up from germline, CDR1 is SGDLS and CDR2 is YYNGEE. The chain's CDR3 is CASSPGPEGNIQYF. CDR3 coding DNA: TGTGCCAGCAGCCCCGGACCAGAGGGAAACATTCAGTACTTC.

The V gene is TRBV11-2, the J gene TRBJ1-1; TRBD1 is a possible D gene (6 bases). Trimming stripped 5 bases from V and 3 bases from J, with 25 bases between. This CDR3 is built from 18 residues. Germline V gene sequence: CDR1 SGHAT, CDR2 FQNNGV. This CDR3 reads CASSVGGSSPPADTEAFF. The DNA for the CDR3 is TGTGCCAGCAGCGTAGGGGGTAGCTCACCACCGGCGGACACTGAAGCTTTCTTT.

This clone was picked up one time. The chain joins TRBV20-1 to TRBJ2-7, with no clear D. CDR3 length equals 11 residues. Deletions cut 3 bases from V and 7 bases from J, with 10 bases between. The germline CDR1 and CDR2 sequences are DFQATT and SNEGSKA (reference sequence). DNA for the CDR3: TGCAGTGCTAGCCCGTGGGTGGAGCAGTACTTC. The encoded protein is CSASPWVEQYF.

Written as DNA, the CDR3 is TGTGCCAGCAGCTCGGACGGCTACGAGCAGTACTTC. Encoded protein: CASSSDGYEQYF. V and J are TRBV11-2 and TRBJ2-5, with unresolved D. The better agreement between TRBJ2-7 and the DNA end casts doubt on the J call. The germline CDR1 and CDR2 sequences are SGHAT and FQNNGV. The CDR3 is 12 residues long.

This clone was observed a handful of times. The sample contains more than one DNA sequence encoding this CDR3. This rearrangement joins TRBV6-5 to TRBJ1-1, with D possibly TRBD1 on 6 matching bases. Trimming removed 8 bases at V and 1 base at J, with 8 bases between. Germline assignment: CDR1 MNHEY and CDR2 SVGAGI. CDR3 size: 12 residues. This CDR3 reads CASSRGNTEAFF. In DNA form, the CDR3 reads TGTGCCAGCTCCAGGGGGAACACTGAAGCTTTCTTT.

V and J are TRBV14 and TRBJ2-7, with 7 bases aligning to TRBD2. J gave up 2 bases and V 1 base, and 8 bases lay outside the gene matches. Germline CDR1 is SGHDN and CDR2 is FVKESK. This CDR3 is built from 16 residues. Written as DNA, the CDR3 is TGTGCCAGCAGCCAAGCTTCTGAGGGGAGGGCCTACGAGCAGTACTTC. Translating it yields CASSQASEGRAYEQYF. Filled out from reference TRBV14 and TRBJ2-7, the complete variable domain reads EAGVTQFPSHSVIEKGQTVTLRCDPISGHDNLYWYRRVMGKEIKFLLHFVKESKQDESGMPNNRFLAERTGGTYSTLKVQPAELEDSGVYFCASSQASEGRAYEQYFGPGTRLTVT.

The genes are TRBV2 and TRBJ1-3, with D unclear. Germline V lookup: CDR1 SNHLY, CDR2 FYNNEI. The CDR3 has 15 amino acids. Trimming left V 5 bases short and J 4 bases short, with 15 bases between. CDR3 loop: CASSPPGRPGNTIYF. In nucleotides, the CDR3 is TGTGCCAGCAGTCCCCCAGGAAGGCCCGGAAACACCATATATTTT.

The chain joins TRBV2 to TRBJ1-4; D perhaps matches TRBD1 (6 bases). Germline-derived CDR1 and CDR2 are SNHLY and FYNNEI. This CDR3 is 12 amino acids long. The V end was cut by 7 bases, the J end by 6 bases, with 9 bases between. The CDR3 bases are TGTGCCAGCAAAAGGACAGATGAAAAACTGTTTTTT. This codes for CASKRTDEKLFF.

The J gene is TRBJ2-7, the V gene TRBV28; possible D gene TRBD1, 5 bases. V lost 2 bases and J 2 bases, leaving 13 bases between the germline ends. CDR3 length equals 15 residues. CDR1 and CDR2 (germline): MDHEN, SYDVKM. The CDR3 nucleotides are TGTGCCAGCAGTTTAGTGGCCGTAGGGGCCTACGAGCAGTACTTC. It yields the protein CASSLVAVGAYEQYF.

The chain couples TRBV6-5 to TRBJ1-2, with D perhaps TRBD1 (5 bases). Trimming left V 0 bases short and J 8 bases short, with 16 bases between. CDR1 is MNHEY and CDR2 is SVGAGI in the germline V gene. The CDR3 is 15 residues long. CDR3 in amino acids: CASSYSWSGWEGYTF. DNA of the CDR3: TGTGCCAGCAGTTACTCGTGGTCAGGGTGGGAAGGCTACACCTTC.

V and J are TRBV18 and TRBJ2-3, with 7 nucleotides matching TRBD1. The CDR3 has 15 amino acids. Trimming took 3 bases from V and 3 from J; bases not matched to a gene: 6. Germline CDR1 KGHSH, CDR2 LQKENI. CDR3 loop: CASSPLTGATDTQYF. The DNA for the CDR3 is TGTGCCAGCTCACCCCTCACAGGGGCTACAGATACGCAGTATTTT. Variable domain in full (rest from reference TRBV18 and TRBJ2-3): NAGVMQNPRHLVRRRGQEARLRCSPMKGHSHVYWYRQLPEEGLKFMVYLQKENIIDESGMPKERFSAEFPKEGPSILRIQQVVRGDSAAYFCASSPLTGATDTQYFGPGTRLTVL.

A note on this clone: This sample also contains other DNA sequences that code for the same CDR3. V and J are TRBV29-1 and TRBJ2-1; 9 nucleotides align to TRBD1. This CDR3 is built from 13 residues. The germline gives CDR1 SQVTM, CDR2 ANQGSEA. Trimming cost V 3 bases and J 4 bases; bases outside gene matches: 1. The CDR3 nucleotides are TGCAGCGTTGATGGGACAGGGTACAATGAGCAGTTCTTC. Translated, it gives CSVDGTGYNEQFF.

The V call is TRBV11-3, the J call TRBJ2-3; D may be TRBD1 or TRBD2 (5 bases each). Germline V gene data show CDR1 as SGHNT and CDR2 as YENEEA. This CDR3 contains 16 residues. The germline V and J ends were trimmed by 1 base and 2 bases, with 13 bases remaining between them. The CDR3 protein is CASSLGDRGDTDTQYF. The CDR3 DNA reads TGTGCCAGCAGCTTAGGTGACAGAGGGGACACAGATACGCAGTATTTT.

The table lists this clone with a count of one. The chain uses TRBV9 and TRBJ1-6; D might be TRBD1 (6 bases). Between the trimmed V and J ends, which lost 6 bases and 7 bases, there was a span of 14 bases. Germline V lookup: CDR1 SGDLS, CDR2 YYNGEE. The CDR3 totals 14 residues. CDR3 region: CASNLAGVNSPLHF. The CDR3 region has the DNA TGTGCCAGCAACCTGGCAGGGGTAAATTCACCCCTCCACTTT.

The CDR3 loop is CASSLGTDFATEKLFF. The CDR3 nucleotides read TGCGCCAGCAGCTTGGGGACAGACTTCGCTACTGAAAAACTGTTTTTT. V gene TRBV5-1 combines with J gene TRBJ1-4; a possible D gene is TRBD1 (6 bases). V gave up 0 bases and J gave up 7 bases, with 16 bases separating them. There are 16 residues in the CDR3. Germline V lookup: CDR1 SGHRS, CDR2 YFSETQ.

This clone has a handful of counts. CDR3 amino acids: CAWSRVLGEKLFF. Here the CDR3 DNA reads TGTGCCTGGAGCAGGGTTTTGGGTGAAAAACTGTTTTTT. The chain is built from TRBV30 and TRBJ1-4; D might be TRBD1 (5 bases). With 3 bases removed from V and 7 bases from J, the gap between germline ends came to 12 bases. Germline V lookup: CDR1 GTSNPN, CDR2 SVGIG (reference sequence). This CDR3 is 13 amino acids long.

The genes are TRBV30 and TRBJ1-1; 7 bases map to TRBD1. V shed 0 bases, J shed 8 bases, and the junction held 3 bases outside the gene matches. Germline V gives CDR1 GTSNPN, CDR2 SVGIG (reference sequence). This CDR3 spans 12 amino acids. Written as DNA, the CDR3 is TGTGCCTGGAGTGTACGGACAGGAGAAGCTTTCTTT. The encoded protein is CAWSVRTGEAFF.

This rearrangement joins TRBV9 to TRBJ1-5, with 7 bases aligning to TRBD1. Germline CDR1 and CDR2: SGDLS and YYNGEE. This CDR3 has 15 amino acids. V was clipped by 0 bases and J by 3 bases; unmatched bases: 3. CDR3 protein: CASSVGGQYNQPQHF. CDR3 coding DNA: TGTGCCAGCAGCGTAGGGGGACAGTACAATCAGCCCCAGCATTTT.

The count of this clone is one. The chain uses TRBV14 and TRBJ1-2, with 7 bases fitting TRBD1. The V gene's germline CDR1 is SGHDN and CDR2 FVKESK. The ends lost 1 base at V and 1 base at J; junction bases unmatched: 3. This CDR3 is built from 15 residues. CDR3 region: CASSQGTGVNYGYTF. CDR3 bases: TGTGCCAGCAGCCAAGGCACAGGGGTTAACTATGGCTACACCTTC.

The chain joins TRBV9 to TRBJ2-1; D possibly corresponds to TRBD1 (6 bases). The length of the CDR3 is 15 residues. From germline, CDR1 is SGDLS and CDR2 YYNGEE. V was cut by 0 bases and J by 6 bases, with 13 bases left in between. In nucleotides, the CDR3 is TGTGCCAGCAGCGTAGTTCCAGGGGATGGCAATGAGCAGTTCTTC. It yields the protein CASSVVPGDGNEQFF.